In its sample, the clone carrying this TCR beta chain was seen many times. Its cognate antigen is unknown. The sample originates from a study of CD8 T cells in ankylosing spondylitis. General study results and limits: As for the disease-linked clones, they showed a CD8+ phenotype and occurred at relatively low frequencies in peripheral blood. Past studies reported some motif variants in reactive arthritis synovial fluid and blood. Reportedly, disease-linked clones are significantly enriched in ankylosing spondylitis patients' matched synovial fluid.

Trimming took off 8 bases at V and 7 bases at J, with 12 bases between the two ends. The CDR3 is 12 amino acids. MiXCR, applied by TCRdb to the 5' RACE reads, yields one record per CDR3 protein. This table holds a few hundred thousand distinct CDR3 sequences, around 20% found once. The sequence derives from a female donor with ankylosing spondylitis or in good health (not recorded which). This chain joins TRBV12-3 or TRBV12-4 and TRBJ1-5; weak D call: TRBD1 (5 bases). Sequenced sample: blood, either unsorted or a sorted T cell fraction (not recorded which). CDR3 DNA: TGTGCCAGCGGGACGGGAGTCCAGCCCCAGCATTTT. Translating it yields CASGTGVQPQHF.